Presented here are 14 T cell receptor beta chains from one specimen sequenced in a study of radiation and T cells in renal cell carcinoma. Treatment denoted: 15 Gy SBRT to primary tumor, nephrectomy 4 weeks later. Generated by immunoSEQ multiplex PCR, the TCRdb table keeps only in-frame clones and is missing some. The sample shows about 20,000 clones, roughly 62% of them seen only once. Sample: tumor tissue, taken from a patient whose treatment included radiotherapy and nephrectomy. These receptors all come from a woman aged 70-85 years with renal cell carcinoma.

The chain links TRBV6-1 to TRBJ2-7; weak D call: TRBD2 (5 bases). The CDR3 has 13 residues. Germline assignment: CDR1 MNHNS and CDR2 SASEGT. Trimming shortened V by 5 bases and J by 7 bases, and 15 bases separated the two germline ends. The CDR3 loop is CASSPRWTEEQYF. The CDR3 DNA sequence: TGTGCCAGCAGTCCTAGATGGACTGAGGAGCAGTACTTC.

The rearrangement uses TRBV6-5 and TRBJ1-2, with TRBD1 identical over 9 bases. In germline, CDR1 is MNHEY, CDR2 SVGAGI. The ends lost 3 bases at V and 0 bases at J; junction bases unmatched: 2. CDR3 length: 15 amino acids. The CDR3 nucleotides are TGTGCCAGCAGTTATGGGACAGGGACTAACTATGGCTACACCTTC. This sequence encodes CASSYGTGTNYGYTF.

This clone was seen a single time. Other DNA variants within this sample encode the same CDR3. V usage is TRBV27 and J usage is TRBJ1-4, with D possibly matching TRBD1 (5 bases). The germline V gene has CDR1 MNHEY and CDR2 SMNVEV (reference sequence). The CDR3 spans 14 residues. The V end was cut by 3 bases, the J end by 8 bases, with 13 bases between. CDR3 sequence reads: CASSFNGGREKLFF. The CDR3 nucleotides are TGTGCCAGCAGTTTTAACGGGGGGAGGGAAAAACTGTTTTTT.

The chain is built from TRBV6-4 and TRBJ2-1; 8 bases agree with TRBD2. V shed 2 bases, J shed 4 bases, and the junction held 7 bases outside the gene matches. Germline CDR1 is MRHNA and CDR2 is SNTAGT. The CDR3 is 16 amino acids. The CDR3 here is CASSDKGTSGYNEQFF. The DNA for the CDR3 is TGTGCCAGCAGTGACAAGGGTACTAGCGGTTACAATGAGCAGTTCTTC.

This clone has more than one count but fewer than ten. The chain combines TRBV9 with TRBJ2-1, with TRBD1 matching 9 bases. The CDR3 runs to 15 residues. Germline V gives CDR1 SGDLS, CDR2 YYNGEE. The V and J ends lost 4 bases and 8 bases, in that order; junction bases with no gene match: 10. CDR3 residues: CASSTLDRGWDEQFF. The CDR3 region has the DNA TGTGCCAGCAGCACTTTGGACAGGGGCTGGGATGAGCAGTTCTTC.

CDR3 nucleotides: TGTGCCAGCAGCTGGGGGACAGCAAGTCAGCCCCAGCATTTT. It translates to CASSWGTASQPQHF. The chain employs TRBV5-7 and TRBJ1-5, with 7 bases fitting TRBD1. TRBV5-7 is sorted into the ORF group, with uncertain function. V gave up 3 bases and J gave up 6 bases; unmatched junction bases: 6. This CDR3 has 14 amino acids.

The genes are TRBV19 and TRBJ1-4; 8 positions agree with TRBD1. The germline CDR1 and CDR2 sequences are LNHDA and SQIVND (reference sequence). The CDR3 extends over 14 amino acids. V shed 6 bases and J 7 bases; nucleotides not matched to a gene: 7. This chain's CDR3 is CASRTTGAGEKLFF. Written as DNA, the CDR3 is TGTGCCAGTAGGACGACAGGGGCAGGTGAAAAACTGTTTTTT.

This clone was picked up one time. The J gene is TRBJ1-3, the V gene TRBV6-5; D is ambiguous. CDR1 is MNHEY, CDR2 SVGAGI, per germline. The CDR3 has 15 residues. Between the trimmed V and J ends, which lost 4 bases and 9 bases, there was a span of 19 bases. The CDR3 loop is CASSSPPVGISTIYF. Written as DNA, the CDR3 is TGTGCCAGCAGTTCCCCCCCTGTGGGGATCAGCACCATATATTTT.

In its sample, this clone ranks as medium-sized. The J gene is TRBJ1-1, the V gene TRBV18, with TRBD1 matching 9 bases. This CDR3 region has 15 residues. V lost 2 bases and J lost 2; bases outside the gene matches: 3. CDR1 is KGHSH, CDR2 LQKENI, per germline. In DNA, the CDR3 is TGTGCCAGCTCACCAATACAGGGGGCTAACACTGAAGCTTTCTTT. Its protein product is CASSPIQGANTEAFF.

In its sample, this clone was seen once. In nucleotides, the CDR3 is TGCGCCAGCAGCCATGTACTGGGGGCTAGCGGCCAAGAGACCCAGTACTTC. It encodes CASSHVLGASGQETQYF. The V gene is TRBV5-1, the J gene TRBJ2-5, with a weak D call TRBD2 (7 bases). This CDR3 is 17 amino acids long. Germline V gene sequence: CDR1 SGHRS, CDR2 YFSETQ. Trimming stripped 4 bases from V and 1 base from J, with 20 bases between.

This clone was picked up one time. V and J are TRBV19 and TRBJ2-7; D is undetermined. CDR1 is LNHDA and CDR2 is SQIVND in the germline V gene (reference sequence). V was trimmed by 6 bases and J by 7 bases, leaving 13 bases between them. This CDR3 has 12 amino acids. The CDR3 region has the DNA TGTGCCAGTAGGACCGGGTTCGGAGAGCAGTACTTC. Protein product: CASRTGFGEQYF.

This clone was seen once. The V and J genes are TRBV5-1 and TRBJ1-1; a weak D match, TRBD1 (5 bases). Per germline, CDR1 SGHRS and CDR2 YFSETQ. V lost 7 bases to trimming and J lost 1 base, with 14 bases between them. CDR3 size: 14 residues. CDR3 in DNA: TGCGCCAGCCTTCAGGGTCCCGGGAACACTGAAGCTTTCTTT. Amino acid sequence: CASLQGPGNTEAFF. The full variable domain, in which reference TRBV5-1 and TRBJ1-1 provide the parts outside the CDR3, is KAGVTQTPRYLIKTRGQQVTLSCSPISGHRSVSWYQQTPGQGLQFLFEYFSETQRNKGNFPGRFSGRQFSNSRSEMNVSTLELGDSALYLCASLQGPGNTEAFFGQGTRLTVV.

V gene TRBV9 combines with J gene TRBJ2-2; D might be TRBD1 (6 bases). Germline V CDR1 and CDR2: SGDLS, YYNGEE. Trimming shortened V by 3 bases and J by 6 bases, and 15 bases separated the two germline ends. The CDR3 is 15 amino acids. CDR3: CASSARDIGAGELFF. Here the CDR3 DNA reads TGTGCCAGCAGCGCCCGGGACATCGGCGCCGGGGAGCTGTTTTTT.

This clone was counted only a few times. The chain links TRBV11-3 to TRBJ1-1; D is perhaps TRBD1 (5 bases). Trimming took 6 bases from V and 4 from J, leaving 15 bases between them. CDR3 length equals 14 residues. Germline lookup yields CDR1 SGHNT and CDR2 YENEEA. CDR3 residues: CASSRDLRGTEAFF. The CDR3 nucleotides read TGTGCCAGCAGTCGGGACCTCCGGGGCACTGAAGCTTTCTTT. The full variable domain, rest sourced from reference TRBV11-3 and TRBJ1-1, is EAGVVQSPRYKIIEKKQPVAFWCNPISGHNTLYWYLQNLGQGPELLIRYENEEAVDDSQLPKDRFSAERLKGVDSTLKIQPAELGDSAVYLCASSRDLRGTEAFFGQGTRLTVV.